This T cell receptor beta chain came from a study of T cells in Graves' hyperthyroidism and ophthalmopathy. Amplified regions were TCR beta CDR3 sequences from RNA transcripts. HTBI primers were employed in a first-round RT-PCR of the TCR CDR3. TCRdb itself ran the multiplex PCR reads through MiXCR, one entry per CDR3 protein. Found here are more than 650,000 distinct CDR3 sequences, around 13% of them singletons; the top ten hold roughly 10%. Germline loops: CDR1 SGHAT, CDR2 FQNNGV. CDR3 length: 15 amino acids. V lost 4 bases to trimming and J lost 3 bases, with 15 bases between them. This clonotype has ten or more counts. Diagnosis of hyperthyroidism was new in patients aged 18 to 65, and its duration was under 2 months. Clinical symptoms, serum thyroxine, TRAb, thyroid ultrasound and orbital computed tomography informed diagnoses.

V usage is TRBV11-2 and J usage is TRBJ2-5, with D possibly TRBD2 on 6 matching bases. Sequenced sample: blood. The clonotype comes from a woman aged 18-30 years with Graves' hyperthyroidism. The CDR3 coding sequence is TGTGCCAGCAGCTCAGGAGGGCCTAGCGAAGAGACCCAGTACTTC. Translation: CASSSGGPSEETQYF.